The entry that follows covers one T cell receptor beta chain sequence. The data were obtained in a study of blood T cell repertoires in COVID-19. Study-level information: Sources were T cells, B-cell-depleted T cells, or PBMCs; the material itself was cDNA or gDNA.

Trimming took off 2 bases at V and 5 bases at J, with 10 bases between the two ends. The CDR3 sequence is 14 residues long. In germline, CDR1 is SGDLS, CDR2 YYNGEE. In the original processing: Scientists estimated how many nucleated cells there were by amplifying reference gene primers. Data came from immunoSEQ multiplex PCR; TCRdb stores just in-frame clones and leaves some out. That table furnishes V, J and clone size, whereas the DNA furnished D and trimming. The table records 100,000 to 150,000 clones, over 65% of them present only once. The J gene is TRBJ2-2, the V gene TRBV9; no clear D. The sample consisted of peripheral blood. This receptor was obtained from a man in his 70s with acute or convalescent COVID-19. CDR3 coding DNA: TGTGCCAGCAGCGTGTCAGTTTATACCGGGGAGCTGTTTTTT. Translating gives CASSVSVYTGELFF.